Each of the 16 T cell receptor beta chains below was sequenced from the same sample in a study of OX40 agonist ivuxolimab in advanced cancers. Repertoires were generated with immunoSEQ multiplex PCR, while TCRdb's copy carries only in-frame clones and drops some. The sample consists of roughly 64,000 clones, around 83% of them appearing once. The material sequenced was CD4+ or CD8+ T cells sorted from blood, taken in a trial of the OX40 agonist ivuxolimab. These receptors all stem from an adult with an advanced solid tumor such as melanoma, head and neck, liver or kidney cancer.

The J gene is TRBJ2-3, the V gene TRBV6-5, with D perhaps given as TRBD1 or TRBD2 (5 bases each). This CDR3 comprises 15 residues. The germline gives CDR1 MNHEY, CDR2 SVGAGI. V was trimmed by 3 bases and J by 3 bases, leaving 13 bases between them. The CDR3: CASSYGGDATDTQYF. The CDR3 bases are TGTGCCAGCAGTTATGGGGGTGATGCAACAGATACGCAGTATTTT.

The gene calls are TRBV5-6 and TRBJ2-2; tentatively, D is TRBD1 (6 bases). Between the trimmed V and J ends, which lost 3 bases and 8 bases, there was a span of 14 bases. The CDR3 runs to 14 residues. CDR1 is SGHDT and CDR2 is YYEEEE in the germline V gene. The CDR3 bases are TGTGCCAGCAGCTGGACCACAGGGATGGGGGAGCTGTTTTTT. Protein: CASSWTTGMGELFF.

This clone was seen once. The rearrangement joins TRBV5-1 to TRBJ2-5, with a possible D match to TRBD1 (6 bases). Trimming stripped 0 bases from V and 0 bases from J, with 12 bases between. This CDR3 spans 16 amino acids. Per germline, CDR1 SGHRS and CDR2 YFSETQ. This CDR3 reads CASSLDPGANQETQYF. The CDR3 bases are TGCGCCAGCAGCTTGGATCCAGGGGCCAACCAAGAGACCCAGTACTTC.

V is TRBV6-1 and J is TRBJ1-5; the match to TRBD1 covers 7 bases. J was trimmed by 2 bases and V by 8 bases; bases with no gene match: 9. CDR3 length: 15 amino acids. Germline V lookup: CDR1 MNHNS, CDR2 SASEGT. The CDR3: CASDAQGVGNQPQHF. The CDR3 coding sequence is TGTGCCAGCGATGCTCAGGGGGTAGGCAATCAGCCCCAGCATTTT.

The gene calls are TRBV29-1 and TRBJ1-2; no firm D call. V lost 2 bases to trimming and J lost 9 bases, with 13 bases between them. This CDR3 region has 12 residues. In germline, CDR1 is SQVTM, CDR2 ANQGSEA. The CDR3 sequence is CSVESVFRSYTF. CDR3 coding DNA: TGCAGCGTTGAATCGGTGTTTAGGAGCTACACCTTC.

The rearrangement links TRBV6-1 to TRBJ1-5; a possible D gene is TRBD1 (6 bases). Germline loops: CDR1 MNHNS, CDR2 SASEGT. Trimming shortened V by 2 bases and J by 1 base, and 12 bases separated the two germline ends. The CDR3 has 16 amino acids. The CDR3 coding sequence is TGTGCCAGCAGTGAACTACAGGGTTACAGCAATCAGCCCCAGCATTTT. Translated: CASSELQGYSNQPQHF.

The V call is TRBV6-5, the J call TRBJ2-5; 7 nucleotides match TRBD2. The better agreement between TRBJ2-7 and the DNA end casts doubt on the J call. The length of the CDR3 is 15 residues. Germline V lookup: CDR1 MNHEY, CDR2 SVGAGI. The CDR3 coding sequence is TGTGCCAGCAATCCTTCGGGGGGACTAATCTACGAGCAGTACTTC. It encodes CASNPSGGLIYEQYF.

This clone was counted only a few times. This chain connects TRBV27 to TRBJ2-7, with 10 bases lining up with TRBD2. The CDR3 is 14 residues long. The germline gives CDR1 MNHEY, CDR2 SMNVEV (reference sequence). The V and J ends lost 6 bases and 3 bases, in that order; junction bases with no gene match: 5. The CDR3 here is CASSLSGRLYEQYF. The CDR3 DNA reads TGTGCCAGCAGCCTTAGCGGGAGGCTCTACGAGCAGTACTTC.

The V call is TRBV9, the J call TRBJ1-2; 9 bases are a match to TRBD1. V lost 4 bases to trimming and J lost 7 bases; unmatched junction nucleotides: 11. The CDR3 consists of 15 residues. CDR1 and CDR2 from the germline V gene are SGDLS and YYNGEE. For the CDR3, the DNA is TGTGCCAGCAGCCCTAGCGGGACAGGGATCGGTGGCTACACCTTC. Its translation: CASSPSGTGIGGYTF.

The chain recombines TRBV30 with TRBJ2-7; 8 bases are shared with TRBD1. This CDR3 is 11 amino acids long. The germline V gene has CDR1 GTSNPN and CDR2 SVGIG (reference sequence). CDR3 loop: CARGQAYEQYF. The DNA for the CDR3 is TGTGCTCGGGGACAGGCCTACGAGCAGTACTTC.

The genes are TRBV11-1 and TRBJ1-2; D perhaps matches TRBD1 (5 bases). There are 16 residues in the CDR3. Germline V lookup: CDR1 SGHAT, CDR2 FQDESV (reference sequence). The ends were cut back, 5 bases at V and 6 bases at J, with 22 bases in the middle. CDR3: CASSRRGSRSVHGYTF. The DNA of the CDR3 is TGTGCCAGCAGCCGTAGGGGATCACGGAGTGTTCATGGCTACACCTTC. Filled out from reference TRBV11-1 and TRBJ1-2, the complete variable domain reads EAEVAQSPRYKITEKSQAVAFWCDPISGHATLYWYRQILGQGPELLVQFQDESVVDDSQLPKDRFSAERLKGVDSTLKIQPAELGDSAMYLCASSRRGSRSVHGYTFGSGTRLTVV.

V is TRBV6-1 and J is TRBJ2-1, with 11 bases that match TRBD1. Losses at the gene ends were 3 bases for V and 3 bases for J; bases not matched to a gene: 1. CDR1 and CDR2 (germline): MNHNS, SASEGT. CDR3 length: 15 residues. CDR3 protein: CASSEGQGGYNEQFF. Written as DNA, the CDR3 is TGTGCCAGCAGTGAGGGACAGGGGGGCTACAATGAGCAGTTCTTC.

This clone appeared once. The chain uses TRBV4-1 and TRBJ2-7; 8 nucleotides match TRBD2. The CDR3 consists of 16 residues. Germline CDR1 reads MGHRA; CDR2 reads YSYEKL. The J segment lost 6 bases and the V segment lost 2 bases, leaving 12 bases of the junction unmatched. CDR3 residues: CASSQLAGSTTFEQYF. The CDR3 DNA is TGCGCCAGCAGCCAACTAGCGGGTTCGACTACTTTCGAGCAGTACTTC.

The chain couples TRBV7-9 to TRBJ1-2; 7 bases line up with TRBD1. Trimming at V came to 8 bases and at J to 6 bases, leaving 15 bases not matched to a gene. This CDR3 is 15 amino acids long. CDR1 SEHNR and CDR2 FQNEAQ come from the germline V gene (reference sequence). CDR3 sequence (DNA): TGTGCCAGCTACCATCCTACCAGGGGGGTCCATGGCTACACCTTC. As protein: CASYHPTRGVHGYTF.

As for this clone: The junction departs from the called germline gene at one end, perhaps through a read error. The rearrangement uses TRBV7-9 and TRBJ2-7; D gene ambiguous. The V gene's germline CDR1 is SEHNR and CDR2 FQNEAQ (reference sequence). The CDR3 spans 15 residues. CDR3 nucleotides: TGTGCCAGCAGCATAGCACAGAGTGTTTTCTACGAGCAGTACTTC. It is translated as CASSIAQSVFYEQYF.

This clone was observed a single time. The rearrangement uses TRBV5-4 and TRBJ2-5; TRBD2 agrees at 7 bases. The junction had 13 bases not matched to a gene; V was cut back by 7 bases and J by 4 bases. Germline CDR1 and CDR2: SGHNT and YYREEE (reference sequence). The CDR3 contains 15 residues. The CDR3 DNA follows: TGTGCCAGCTCGTGGTCGCGGGGGTATGGAGAGACCCAGTACTTC. It codes for CASSWSRGYGETQYF.